The 32 T cell receptor beta chains given below trace back to one sample, sequenced in a study of metastatic and nonmetastatic thyroid tumors. No treatment of any kind had been given to any patient before thyroid surgery. With MiXCR, TCRdb reprocessed the PCR reads. The table includes roughly 38,000 clones, roughly an eighth detected once. The sample was blood. All receptors come from a male donor with papillary thyroid cancer or a benign thyroid nodule (not recorded which). Some clones in this sample may be carry-over from other donors' samples.

This clone was counted between two and nine times. The germline gene is not matched at one end of the junction; a read error may be the cause. This chain connects TRBV6-2 or TRBV6-3 to TRBJ1-1; unclear D gene. This CDR3 region has 13 residues. The germline gives CDR1 MNHEY, CDR2 SVGEGT. The CDR3 DNA follows: TGTGCCAGCATTTACGAGGACGCCACTGAAGCTTTCTTC. Amino acids: CASIYEDATEAFF.

By share, this clone counts as medium-sized (0.01 to 0.1%). This chain joins TRBV28 and TRBJ2-7, with TRBD1 matching 8 bases. The length of the CDR3 is 16 residues. Unmatched junction bases numbered 7, after V lost 3 bases and J lost 0 bases. Germline V CDR1 and CDR2: MDHEN, SYDVKM. CDR3 DNA: TGTGCCAGCAGTTTTAGTATTGGGACAGGCTCCTACGAGCAGTACTTC. It codes for CASSFSIGTGSYEQYF.

In this sample, this clone turned up many times. The genes are TRBV28 and TRBJ1-3, with 8 positions matching TRBD1. The CDR3 runs to 15 residues. Germline-derived CDR1 and CDR2 are MDHEN and SYDVKM. V lost 7 bases to trimming and J lost 0 bases; unmatched junction nucleotides: 5. The DNA for the CDR3 is TGTGCCAGCATCTCAGGACAGGGCTCTGGAAACACCATATATTTT. Its translation is CASISGQGSGNTIYF.

This clone was picked up many times. At one of its ends the junction is not consistent with the germline gene, which may arise from a read error. The chain recombines TRBV7-7 with TRBJ1-1; D call uncertain. CDR3 length: 13 residues. Germline loops: CDR1 SSHAT, CDR2 FNYEAQ (reference sequence). The CDR3 loop reads CASSSTENTEAFF. The CDR3 nucleotides read TGTGCTAGCAGTTCCACAGAGAACACTGAAGCTTTCTTT.

This clone has a count of ten or more. This chain connects TRBV5-1 to TRBJ2-5; 10 bases align to TRBD2. V lost 4 bases, J lost 2 bases, and 5 bases stayed unmatched. Looked up from germline, CDR1 is SGHRS and CDR2 is YFSETQ. This CDR3 is 15 amino acids long. CDR3 loop: CASSPGTSEQETQYF. CDR3 nucleotide sequence: TGCGCCAGCAGCCCCGGGACTAGCGAGCAAGAGACCCAGTACTTC.

This clone was seen many times. The J gene is TRBJ1-1, the V gene TRBV6-1; 10 bases map to TRBD1. This CDR3 comprises 14 residues. Germline values: CDR1 MNHNS, CDR2 SASEGT. V gave up 6 bases and J gave up 6 bases; unmatched junction bases: 7. CDR3 sequence (DNA): TGTGCCAGCAGACCTGACAGGGGGCCCCCTGAAGCTTTCTTT. Translated: CASRPDRGPPEAFF.

Ten or more counts support this clone. The chain carries TRBV7-9 and TRBJ2-7; D may be TRBD2 (7 bases). The V gene's germline CDR1 is SEHNR and CDR2 FQNEAQ (reference sequence). V was pared by 5 bases and J by 7 bases, with 12 bases between. CDR3 length equals 12 residues. This CDR3 is CASSNREGEQYF. DNA for the CDR3: TGTGCCAGCAGCAACAGGGAGGGAGAGCAGTACTTC.

This clone appeared a few times. The rearrangement links TRBV18 to TRBJ2-7; D perhaps matches TRBD1 (5 bases). V shed 2 bases and J shed 2 bases, with 10 bases lying between them. The CDR3 spans 14 residues. Germline V lookup: CDR1 KGHSH, CDR2 LQKENI. CDR3 in amino acids: CASSPAQGPYEQYF. For the CDR3, the DNA is TGTGCCAGCTCACCAGCTCAGGGTCCCTACGAGCAGTACTTC.

This clone was seen ten or more times. At one end the junction does not follow the germline gene, possibly because of a read error. In the same sample, other DNA sequences code for this CDR3. The chain combines TRBV7-6 with TRBJ2-7, with a weak D call TRBD1 (8 bases). Per germline, CDR1 SGHVS and CDR2 FNYEAQ. The CDR3 length is 16 residues. The CDR3 here is CASSLVQGEGAYEQYF. The DNA of the CDR3 is TGTGCCAGCAGTTTAGTACAGGGGGAGGGGGCCTACGAGCAGTACTTC.

In regard to this clone: A much larger clone lies a single base off, so this may be a read error. V is TRBV20-1 and J is TRBJ1-2; unclear D gene. The V end was cut by 0 bases, the J end by 4 bases, with 15 bases between. CDR1 DFQATT and CDR2 SNEGSKA come from the germline V gene (reference sequence). The CDR3 length is 15 residues. The CDR3 bases are TGCAGTGCTAGAGATCGGTCAGGAGGAAGCTATGGCTACACCTTC. Translating it yields CSARDRSGGSYGYTF.

This clone is medium-sized in the sample. The chain carries TRBV6-1 and TRBJ2-7; D is perhaps TRBD2 (5 bases). Trimming stripped 7 bases from V and 5 bases from J, with 18 bases between. This CDR3 contains 14 residues. Germline V gives CDR1 MNHNS, CDR2 SASEGT. This CDR3 is CASTEGVLNHEQYF. The CDR3 nucleotides read TGTGCCAGCACCGAGGGAGTTCTTAACCACGAGCAGTACTTC.

This clone was observed many times. This may be a read error, as it is one base from a much larger clone. V gene TRBV27 combines with J gene TRBJ1-3, with a possible D match to TRBD1 (6 bases). This CDR3 is built from 17 residues. Germline V CDR1 and CDR2: MNHEY, SMNVEV (reference sequence). The CDR3 is CASSLAGAPGSGNAIYF. CDR3 DNA sequence: TGTGCCAGCAGTTTGGCGGGGGCGCCAGGTTCTGGAAACGCCATATATTTT.

This clone rates as medium-sized (0.01 to 0.1%). The chain is built from TRBV6-2 or TRBV6-3 and TRBJ2-7; D is perhaps TRBD1 (6 bases). Germline CDR1 is MNHEY and CDR2 is SVGEGT. The CDR3 is made up of 14 amino acids. V lost 7 bases and J 2 bases, leaving 15 bases between the germline ends. CDR3 amino acids: CASMDSGQPYEQYF. The CDR3 DNA follows: TGTGCCAGCATGGACTCCGGACAGCCCTACGAGCAGTACTTC.

Ten or more counts support this clone. This chain uses TRBV27 with TRBJ2-1, with a weak D call TRBD2 (6 bases). Germline V CDR1 and CDR2: MNHEY, SMNVEV (reference sequence). The CDR3 runs to 15 residues. The V end was cut by 5 bases, the J end by 3 bases, with 14 bases between. CDR3 sequence: CASSLTLRGYNEQFF. CDR3 nucleotides: TGTGCCAGCAGTCTCACTTTGCGGGGCTACAATGAGCAGTTCTTC.

This clone was detected ten times or more. The rearrangement joins TRBV19 to TRBJ1-5; no clear D. The germline CDR1 and CDR2 sequences are LNHDA and SQIVND (reference sequence). The ends were cut back, 3 bases at V and 5 bases at J, with 11 bases in the middle. The CDR3 is 14 residues long. The CDR3 protein is CASSIMQTDQPQHF. Written as DNA, the CDR3 is TGTGCCAGTAGTATTATGCAGACCGATCAGCCCCAGCATTTT.

This clone showed up many times. The V gene is TRBV5-6, the J gene TRBJ1-1; D is possibly TRBD1 (6 bases). The length of the CDR3 is 13 residues. CDR1 and CDR2 from the germline V gene are SGHDT and YYEEEE. V was cut by 6 bases and J by 7 bases, with 16 bases left in between. The CDR3 loop reads CASMRFGGSEAFF. CDR3 nucleotide sequence: TGTGCCAGCATGAGGTTTGGGGGCAGTGAAGCTTTCTTT.

This clone was counted many times. The chain links TRBV30 to TRBJ1-4; 7 positions match TRBD1. This CDR3 is built from 16 residues. Germline V gives CDR1 GTSNPN, CDR2 SVGIG (reference sequence). V shed 8 bases and J 6 bases; nucleotides not matched to a gene: 18. CDR3 region: CAAKKGAGVEYEKLFF. CDR3 nucleotides: TGTGCCGCAAAAAAGGGGGCAGGAGTCGAGTATGAAAAACTGTTTTTT.

This clone came up once. A much more abundant neighbour one base away suggests this may be a read error. The chain couples TRBV5-8 to TRBJ1-1; no reliable D call. The CDR3 extends over 14 amino acids. Germline-derived CDR1 and CDR2 are SGHTS and YDEGEE. Between the trimmed V and J ends, which lost 1 base and 6 bases, there was a span of 13 bases. In DNA form, the CDR3 reads TGTGCCAGCAGCTTGTATAGCTCCGCCGCTGAAGCTTTCTTT. As protein: CASSLYSSAAEAFF.

This clone is labeled as medium-sized. The CDR3 coding sequence is TGTGCCAGCAGTTACGGCGGGGACACAGATACGCAGTATTTT. Encoded protein: CASSYGGDTDTQYF. This chain links TRBV6-2 or TRBV6-3 with TRBJ2-3; D is perhaps TRBD2 (6 bases). The ends were cut back, 2 bases at V and 2 bases at J, with 8 bases in the middle. There are 14 residues in the CDR3. Germline V gene lookup returns CDR1 MNHEY and CDR2 SVGEGT.

The V and J genes are TRBV4-2 and TRBJ2-1; 8 positions agree with TRBD2. Trimming took 0 bases from V and 9 from J; bases not matched to a gene: 10. The CDR3 is 16 amino acids. Germline V gives CDR1 LGHNA, CDR2 YNFKEQ. CDR3 in amino acids: CASSQDSREGHGEQFF. CDR3 sequence (DNA): TGTGCCAGCAGCCAAGACTCCCGGGAGGGCCACGGTGAGCAGTTCTTC.

This clone was seen repeatedly, ten times or more. The V call is TRBV3-1, the J call TRBJ2-5; D is unclear. The V end lost 4 bases, the J end lost 5 bases, and 11 bases lay between the germline ends. The length of the CDR3 is 13 residues. CDR1 LGHDT and CDR2 YNNKEL come from the germline V gene (reference sequence). CDR3 DNA sequence: TGTGCCAGCAGCCCGATTTTTGGGGAGACCCAGTACTTC. It is translated as CASSPIFGETQYF.

The sample holds many counts of this clone. The chain combines TRBV2 with TRBJ2-7, with 8 bases lining up with TRBD2. CDR3 length equals 15 residues. Germline V gene lookup returns CDR1 SNHLY and CDR2 FYNNEI. The V gene end was trimmed by 2 bases and the J gene end by 9 bases; junction bases not matched to a gene: 12. The CDR3 nucleotides are TGTGCCAGCAGTGAAAGGGCTAGCGGGCTTGGACGGCAGTACTTC. It is translated as CASSERASGLGRQYF.

Concerning this clone: A much more abundant neighbour one base away suggests this may be a read error. The gene calls are TRBV5-1 and TRBJ2-1, with 12 bases identical to TRBD2. The CDR3 is 19 amino acids. Germline CDR1 and CDR2: SGHRS and YFSETQ. The DNA for the CDR3 is TGCGCCAGCAGCCGTACAAGGGGGACTAGCGGGCAGACCTACAATGAGCATTTCTTC. This gives the protein CASSRTRGTSGQTYNEHFF.

There are many counts of this clone. This rearrangement joins TRBV6-4 to TRBJ2-7; D remains unclear. Germline CDR1 reads MRHNA; CDR2 reads SNTAGT. V lost 2 bases and J 5 bases, leaving 13 bases between the germline ends. This CDR3 has 14 residues. CDR3 loop: CASSDRAEAHEQYF. DNA of the CDR3: TGTGCCAGCAGTGACCGGGCAGAGGCCCACGAGCAGTACTTC.

This clone was counted a few times. The chain is built from TRBV28 and TRBJ1-2; D unresolved. V dropped 3 bases and J dropped 8 bases, with 10 bases sitting between them. Germline CDR1 reads MDHEN; CDR2 reads SYDVKM. This CDR3 is 12 amino acids long. CDR3 nucleotide sequence: TGTGCCAGCAGTTTGGAGCATATGGGCTACACCTTC. Its protein product is CASSLEHMGYTF.

This clone has at least ten counts. V gene TRBV9 combines with J gene TRBJ1-5, with D perhaps TRBD1 (5 bases). The CDR3 runs to 15 residues. Germline CDR1 reads SGDLS; CDR2 reads YYNGEE. Trimming took off 0 bases at V and 5 bases at J, with 12 bases between the two ends. The CDR3 DNA sequence: TGTGCCAGCAGCGTAGGAAGCAGGGCGGATCAGCCCCAGCATTTT. It specifies CASSVGSRADQPQHF.

This clone was picked up many times. The J gene is TRBJ2-5, the V gene TRBV4-3; no firm D call. V was clipped by 0 bases and J by 7 bases, with 15 bases between them. The CDR3 loop spans 15 amino acids. Germline V gene sequence: CDR1 LGHNA, CDR2 YSLEER. For the CDR3, the DNA is TGCGCCAGCAGCCAAGATCTTGGGCAGTCAATGACCCAGTACTTC. Amino acids: CASSQDLGQSMTQYF.

The sample holds many counts of this clone. The chain recombines TRBV6-4 with TRBJ2-3; the match to TRBD2 covers 10 bases. J was trimmed by 6 bases and V by 3 bases; bases with no gene match: 9. CDR1 is MRHNA, CDR2 SNTAGT, per germline. The CDR3 spans 16 residues. Here the CDR3 DNA reads TGTGCCAGCAGTGAGGTAGCGGGAGGCGCTGCGGATACGCAGTATTTT. This encodes CASSEVAGGAADTQYF.

The count of this clone is one. The chain joins TRBV9 to TRBJ1-2; D possibly corresponds to TRBD1 (6 bases). CDR3 length: 14 amino acids. Germline V gives CDR1 SGDLS, CDR2 YYNGEE. With 0 bases removed from V and 7 bases from J, the gap between germline ends came to 13 bases. CDR3 sequence: CASSVGGGVTGYTF. The CDR3 DNA sequence: TGTGCCAGCAGCGTAGGAGGGGGGGTCACTGGCTACACCTTC.

Remarks on this clone: This same CDR3 is encoded by further DNA sequences in the sample. This sequence joins TRBV10-3 and TRBJ2-7, with D possibly matching TRBD2 (6 bases). In germline, CDR1 is ENHRY, CDR2 SYGVKD. The CDR3 covers 14 residues. With 4 bases removed from V and 5 bases from J, the gap between germline ends came to 15 bases. Here the CDR3 reads CAISATSGRNEQYF. The CDR3 DNA reads as TGTGCCATCAGTGCTACTAGTGGGAGGAACGAGCAGTACTTC.

This clone was recorded a few times. The chain is built from TRBV7-6 and TRBJ1-1; possibly TRBD1 for D (5 bases). V lost 5 bases and J 0 bases, leaving 16 bases between the germline ends. Germline CDR1 SGHVS, CDR2 FNYEAQ. The CDR3 length is 16 residues. The CDR3 loop reads CASSEDIAVMNTEAFF. DNA for the CDR3: TGTGCCAGCAGCGAGGACATCGCCGTTATGAACACTGAAGCTTTCTTT.

This clone has a count of ten or more. The chain recombines TRBV6-4 with TRBJ2-2; tentative D call: TRBD2 (5 bases). This CDR3 region has 14 residues. The ends were cut back, 3 bases at V and 4 bases at J, with 9 bases in the middle. In germline, CDR1 is MRHNA, CDR2 SNTAGT. CDR3 protein: CASSEAAGTGELFF. For the CDR3, the DNA is TGTGCCAGCAGTGAGGCTGCGGGCACCGGGGAGCTGTTTTTT.